This T cell receptor beta chain was sequenced in a study of blood T cell repertoires in COVID-19. Looking at the study overall: T cells, B-cell-depleted T cells, or PBMCs provided the cDNA or gDNA that served as material.

Germline trimming cut 0 bases from V and 2 bases from J; bases unmatched to any gene: 7. Germline V gene data show CDR1 as SGDLS and CDR2 as YYNGEE. The CDR3 contains 16 residues. Assignment of participants to cohorts was predicated upon participant-reported clinical history. Source study methods: Nucleated cell number was recorded as an estimate derived from reference gene primer amplification. Clones were read by immunoSEQ multiplex PCR, and TCRdb kept only the in-frame ones, dropping some. V and J calls and clone size are copied from that table; D and trimming were computed from the DNA. The repertoire includes under 250,000 clones, approximately 80% of them detected once, and 4.3% sits in the top ten.

The specimen was PBMCs or T cells enriched from blood (not recorded which). The source is a man younger than 40 with acute COVID-19. The chain has TRBV9 and TRBJ2-7; 8 nucleotides match TRBD2. The chain's CDR3 is CASSVGAGGPPYEQYF. CDR3 nucleotide sequence: TGTGCCAGCAGCGTAGGCGCGGGGGGCCCCCCCTACGAGCAGTACTTC. Full variable domain (missing parts from reference TRBV9 and TRBJ2-7): DSGVTQTPKHLITATGQRVTLRCSPRSGDLSVYWYQQSLDQGLQFLIQYYNGEERAKGNILERFSAQQFPDLHSELNLSSLELGDSALYFCASSVGAGGPPYEQYFGPGTRLTVT.